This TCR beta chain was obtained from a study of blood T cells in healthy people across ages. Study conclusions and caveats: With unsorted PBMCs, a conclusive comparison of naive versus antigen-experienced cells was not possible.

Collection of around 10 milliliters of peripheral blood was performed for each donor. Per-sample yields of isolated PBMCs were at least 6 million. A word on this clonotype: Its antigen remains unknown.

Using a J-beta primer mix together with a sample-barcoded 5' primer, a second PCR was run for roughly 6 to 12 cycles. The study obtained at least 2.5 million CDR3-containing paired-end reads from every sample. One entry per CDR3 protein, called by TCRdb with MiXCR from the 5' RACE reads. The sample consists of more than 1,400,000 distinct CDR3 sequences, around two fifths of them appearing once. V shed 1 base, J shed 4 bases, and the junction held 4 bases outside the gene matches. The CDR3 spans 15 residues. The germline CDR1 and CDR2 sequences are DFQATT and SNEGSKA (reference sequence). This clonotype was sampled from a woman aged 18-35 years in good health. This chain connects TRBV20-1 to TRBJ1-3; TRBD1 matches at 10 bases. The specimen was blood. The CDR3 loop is CSARVGTGDGNTIYF. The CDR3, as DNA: TGCAGTGCTAGAGTTGGGACAGGGGACGGAAACACCATATATTTT.